What follows are 9 T cell receptor beta chains derived from one specimen sequenced in a study of immune cell composition in non-small cell lung cancer. TCRdb keeps only in-frame clones here, not all; method: immunoSEQ multiplex PCR. The sample shows 2,500 or so clones, more than 75% of them seen only once. Normal lung was sampled as far from the tumour as possible, at least 3 cm. Sequenced sample: non-adjacent lung tissue. Source of these receptors: a human donor with non-small cell lung cancer.

This clone was detected only once. The V and J genes are TRBV10-2 and TRBJ1-3, with unresolved D. CDR1 and CDR2 from the germline V gene are WSHSY and SAAADI. This CDR3 region has 15 residues. Deletions cut 3 bases from V and 0 bases from J, with 9 bases between. Here the CDR3 DNA reads TGCGCCAGCAGTGATGGAGATAGCTCTGGAAACACCATATATTTT. The encoded protein is CASSDGDSSGNTIYF.

The sample holds one count of this clone. The CDR3 region is CASSLGLNSYEQYF. In nucleotides, the CDR3 is TGTGCCAGCAGCTTGGGACTAAACTCCTACGAGCAGTACTTC. The chain employs TRBV7-9 and TRBJ2-7, with TRBD2 matching 7 bases. Looked up from germline, CDR1 is SEHNR and CDR2 is FQNEAQ (reference sequence). The CDR3 contains 14 residues. Losses at the gene ends were 3 bases for V and 0 bases for J; bases not matched to a gene: 2. Drawing the rest from reference TRBV7-9 and TRBJ2-7, the complete variable domain is DTGVSQNPRHKITKRGQNVTFRCDPISEHNRLYWYRQTLGQGPEFLTYFQNEAQLEKSRLLSDRFSAERPKGSFSTLEIQRTEQGDSAMYLCASSLGLNSYEQYFGPGTRLTVT.

This chain uses TRBV29-1 with TRBJ1-2, with D perhaps TRBD1 (5 bases). The germline V gene encodes CDR1 SQVTM and CDR2 ANQGSEA. The CDR3 sequence is 14 residues long. V was trimmed by 3 bases and J by 6 bases, leaving 17 bases between them. The CDR3 is CSVDPGQGWNGYTF. DNA for the CDR3: TGCAGCGTTGACCCCGGTCAGGGCTGGAATGGCTACACCTTC.

CDR3 amino acids: CASRQGDLSYEQYF. The CDR3 DNA follows: TGTGCCAGCAGACAGGGCGATCTGTCCTACGAGCAGTACTTC. The J gene is TRBJ2-7, the V gene TRBV6-6, with a possible D match to TRBD1 (6 bases). V was cut by 6 bases and J by 1 base, with 13 bases left in between. Germline CDR1 and CDR2: MNHNY and SVGAGI (reference sequence). This CDR3 is built from 14 residues.

This chain links TRBV11-3 with TRBJ2-2; TRBD1 matches 11 bases. There are 14 residues in the CDR3. Per germline, CDR1 SGHNT and CDR2 YENEEA. V was pared by 1 base and J by 10 bases, with 2 bases of the junction left unmatched. CDR3 loop: CASSLGTGGAELFF. CDR3 nucleotide sequence: TGTGCCAGCAGCTTAGGGACAGGGGGCGCGGAGCTGTTTTTT.

The chain couples TRBV5-6 to TRBJ1-2, with D possibly matching TRBD1 (6 bases). The V end was cut by 4 bases, the J end by 7 bases, with 20 bases between. The CDR3 runs to 15 residues. Germline V gene data show CDR1 as SGHDT and CDR2 as YYEEEE. Here the CDR3 reads CASSPRTARGGGYTF. The DNA for the CDR3 is TGTGCCAGCAGCCCGAGGACTGCGCGAGGGGGTGGCTACACCTTC.

This clone has just one count. The chain carries TRBV2 and TRBJ2-7; TRBD2 agrees at 10 bases. CDR3 length: 14 residues. Looked up from germline, CDR1 is SNHLY and CDR2 is FYNNEI. The V gene end was trimmed by 6 bases and the J gene end by 2 bases; junction bases not matched to a gene: 4. The chain's CDR3 is CASRPGTSAYEQYF. CDR3 bases: TGTGCCAGCAGGCCCGGGACTAGCGCCTACGAGCAGTACTTC.

The J gene is TRBJ2-7, the V gene TRBV6-5, with 7 bases identical to TRBD2. Germline-derived CDR1 and CDR2 are MNHEY and SVGAGI. This CDR3 has 13 residues. The V segment lost 6 bases and the J segment 6 bases; nucleotides outside the gene matches: 8. This CDR3 reads CASRPGLVGEQYF. The CDR3 DNA reads TGTGCCAGCAGGCCCGGACTAGTCGGCGAGCAGTACTTC.

The J gene is TRBJ1-6, the V gene TRBV5-1, with 9 bases aligning to TRBD1. The CDR3 has 16 residues. Per the germline V gene, CDR1 is SGHRS and CDR2 is YFSETQ. The ends lost 2 bases at V and 7 bases at J; junction bases unmatched: 7. The CDR3 DNA follows: TGCGCCAGCAGCTTTGCGGGACAGGGCATGAATTCACCCCTCCACTTT. The encoded protein is CASSFAGQGMNSPLHF. The full variable domain, rest sourced from reference TRBV5-1 and TRBJ1-6, is KAGVTQTPRYLIKTRGQQVTLSCSPISGHRSVSWYQQTPGQGLQFLFEYFSETQRNKGNFPGRFSGRQFSNSRSEMNVSTLELGDSALYLCASSFAGQGMNSPLHFGNGTRLTVT.